This is a list of T cell receptor beta chains from one sample in a study of cytomegalovirus exposure and HLA in healthy donors. Produced via immunoSEQ multiplex PCR; TCRdb's table is partial and in-frame only. The table records 100,000 or so clones, approximately 84% of them present only once. The sample consisted of PBMCs. These receptors all come from a man younger than 35 in good health and CMV-seronegative. Both conserved end residues are part of each CDR3. Each record gives: D gene, J gene, V gene, clone size, CDR3 DNA, CDR3 protein. A D gene is named only where the DNA matches it firmly. Clone size appears in some rows only: once, few, many, or a class for an expanded clone.

D gene: TRBD1
J gene: TRBJ1-1
V gene: TRBV19
clone size: -
CDR3 DNA: TGTGCCAGTAGTATCAAGGGACAGGGGAACACTGAAGCTTTCTTT
CDR3 protein: CASSIKGQGNTEAFF

D gene: TRBD1
J gene: TRBJ2-7
V gene: TRBV7-9
clone size: -
CDR3 DNA: TGTGCCAGCAGTCCGGGACAGGGTGTATACGAGCAGTACTTC
CDR3 protein: CASSPGQGVYEQYF

D gene: -
J gene: TRBJ2-6
V gene: TRBV30
clone size: -
CDR3 DNA: TGTGCCTGGATCCCCCGTGGGGCCAACGTCCTGACTTTC
CDR3 protein: CAWIPRGANVLTF

D gene: -
J gene: TRBJ1-3
V gene: TRBV9
clone size: -
CDR3 DNA: TGTGCCAGCAGCGTAGGCAGGGCCGCTGGAAACACCATATATTTT
CDR3 protein: CASSVGRAAGNTIYF

D gene: TRBD1
J gene: TRBJ1-1
V gene: TRBV28
clone size: -
CDR3 DNA: TGTGCCAGCATTCCTCGGGACAGGAGCACTGAAGCTTTCTTT
CDR3 protein: CASIPRDRSTEAFF

D gene: TRBD1
J gene: TRBJ1-4
V gene: TRBV5-1
clone size: -
CDR3 DNA: TGCGCCAGCTACGAGGGGGCCGGCCTTAATGAAAAACTGTTTTTT
CDR3 protein: CASYEGAGLNEKLFF

D gene: -
J gene: TRBJ2-7
V gene: TRBV7-9
clone size: -
CDR3 DNA: TGTGCCAGCAGCTTAAGACGGGACTCCGCGGGAGAGCAGTACTTC
CDR3 protein: CASSLRRDSAGEQYF

D gene: TRBD2
J gene: TRBJ2-2
V gene: TRBV9
clone size: -
CDR3 DNA: TGTGCCAGCAGCGTAGTGGGGACTAGCGGGAGCACCGGGGAGCTGTTTTTT
CDR3 protein: CASSVVGTSGSTGELFF

D gene: -
J gene: TRBJ1-4
V gene: TRBV6-1
clone size: few
CDR3 DNA: TGTGCCAGCGCGGACAATCCAACTAATGAAAAACTGTTTTTT
CDR3 protein: CASADNPTNEKLFF

D gene: -
J gene: TRBJ1-1
V gene: TRBV2
clone size: few
CDR3 DNA: TGTGCCAGCAGTGAGGAGGGGAATGAAGCTTTCTTT
CDR3 protein: CASSEEGNEAFF

D gene: TRBD1
J gene: TRBJ2-4
V gene: TRBV2
clone size: -
CDR3 DNA: TGTGCCAGCATTCAGGGGGAAAACATTCAGTACTTC
CDR3 protein: CASIQGENIQYF

D gene: TRBD2
J gene: TRBJ2-7
V gene: TRBV28
clone size: -
CDR3 DNA: TGTGCCAGCAGGGATCGGACTAGCGGCAGCTACGAGCAGTACTTC
CDR3 protein: CASRDRTSGSYEQYF

D gene: -
J gene: TRBJ2-1
V gene: TRBV5-5
clone size: -
CDR3 DNA: TGTGCCAGCAGCTTGGAGTCAGGGCCCTGGAATGAGCAGTTCTTC
CDR3 protein: CASSLESGPWNEQFF

D gene: TRBD1
J gene: TRBJ1-5
V gene: TRBV6-5
clone size: -
CDR3 DNA: TGTGCCAGCAGTCGGGACAGGGGACAGCCCCAGCATTTT
CDR3 protein: CASSRDRGQPQHF

D gene: -
J gene: TRBJ2-7
V gene: TRBV7-9
clone size: -
CDR3 DNA: TGTTCCAGCAGCTTAGAAACTTACGAGCAGTACTTC
CDR3 protein: CSSSLETYEQYF

D gene: TRBD1
J gene: TRBJ2-1
V gene: TRBV6-1
clone size: -
CDR3 DNA: TGTGCCAGCAGTGGACAGGGACACAATGAGCAGTTCTTC
CDR3 protein: CASSGQGHNEQFF

D gene: -
J gene: TRBJ1-3
V gene: TRBV7-8
clone size: -
CDR3 DNA: TGTGCCAGCAGCTTCGGGACGTCGGGAGCTGGAAACACCATATATTTT
CDR3 protein: CASSFGTSGAGNTIYF

D gene: -
J gene: TRBJ2-7
V gene: TRBV5-6
clone size: -
CDR3 DNA: TGTGCCAGCAGCTTGGGGCCACGGGAGTCCTACGAGCAGTACTTC
CDR3 protein: CASSLGPRESYEQYF

D gene: -
J gene: TRBJ2-7
V gene: TRBV2
clone size: few
CDR3 DNA: TGTGCCATCGGGGGGCACGAGGGGGGTTACGAGCAGTACTTC
CDR3 protein: CAIGGHEGGYEQYF

D gene: -
J gene: TRBJ2-2
V gene: TRBV15
clone size: few
CDR3 DNA: TGTGCCACCAGCGGGAGAAAGCGACCCGGGGAGCTGTTTTTT
CDR3 protein: CATSGRKRPGELFF

D gene: TRBD1
J gene: TRBJ1-2
V gene: TRBV11-2
clone size: -
CDR3 DNA: TGTGCCAGCAGCTTAGCTTTTTACCGCCGGGACAGGGGAGCCTATGGCTACACCTTC
CDR3 protein: CASSLAFYRRDRGAYGYTF

D gene: TRBD2
J gene: TRBJ2-7
V gene: TRBV11-2
clone size: -
CDR3 DNA: TGTGCCAGCAGCTCGAAGCGGGAGCTCTACGAGCAGTACTTC
CDR3 protein: CASSSKRELYEQYF

D gene: -
J gene: TRBJ1-1
V gene: TRBV5-1
clone size: -
CDR3 DNA: TGCGCCAGCAGCCCAGGAGGGGAGTCGGCTTTCTTT
CDR3 protein: CASSPGGESAFF

D gene: TRBD1
J gene: TRBJ2-7
V gene: TRBV29-1
clone size: -
CDR3 DNA: TGCAGCACCGAGATGGACAGGGGTTCCTACGAGCAGTACTTC
CDR3 protein: CSTEMDRGSYEQYF